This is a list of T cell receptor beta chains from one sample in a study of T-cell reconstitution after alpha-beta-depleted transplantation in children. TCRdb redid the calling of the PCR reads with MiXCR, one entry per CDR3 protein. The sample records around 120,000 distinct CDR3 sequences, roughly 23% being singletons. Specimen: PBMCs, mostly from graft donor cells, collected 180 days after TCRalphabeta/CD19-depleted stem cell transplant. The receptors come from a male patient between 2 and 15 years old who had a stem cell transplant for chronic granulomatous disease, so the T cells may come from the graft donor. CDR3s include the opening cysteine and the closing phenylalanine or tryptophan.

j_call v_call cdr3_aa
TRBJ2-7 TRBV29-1 CSVEEGPSYEQYF
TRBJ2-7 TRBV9 CASSGGTPFYEQYF
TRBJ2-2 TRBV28 CASSFIALNTGELFF
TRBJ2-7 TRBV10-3 CAISGTPLGGGYEQYF
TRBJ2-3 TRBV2 CASNKGPDTQYF
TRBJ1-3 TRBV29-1 CSATGTGGSGNTIYF
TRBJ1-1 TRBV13 CAISSRSGQGRDLNTEAFF
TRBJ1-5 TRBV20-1 CSASPRVFHGQPQHF
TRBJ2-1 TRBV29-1 CSARQGYNEQFF
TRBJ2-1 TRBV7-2 CASSRREGHNEQFF
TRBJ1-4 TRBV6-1 CASRPQGAGEKLFF
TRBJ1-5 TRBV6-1 CATIGAGYSNQPQHF
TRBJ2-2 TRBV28 CASGTGVTGELFF
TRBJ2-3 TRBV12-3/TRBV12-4 CASSLLGQGSTDTQYF
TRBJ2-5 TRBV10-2 CASSLAGVPPQETQYF
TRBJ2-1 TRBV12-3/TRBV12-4 CASSLARGSYNEQFF
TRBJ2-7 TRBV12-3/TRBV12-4 CASSFGGGSGSVYEQYF
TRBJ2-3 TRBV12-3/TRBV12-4 CASSFLGADTQYF
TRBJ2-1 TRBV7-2 CASSPPSYNEQFF
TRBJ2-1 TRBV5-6 CASSLEDGYNEQFF
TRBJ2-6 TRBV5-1 CASSKSTGANVLTF
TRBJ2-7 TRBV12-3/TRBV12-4 CASSPRDRDNEQYF
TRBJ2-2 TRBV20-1 CSARRAGAAITGELFF
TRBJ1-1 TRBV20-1 CSAREGTGRAFF
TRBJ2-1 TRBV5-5 CASSSSSVPYNEQFF
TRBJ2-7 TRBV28 CASSLGGEVYEQYF
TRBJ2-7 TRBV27 CASSPDVGLYEQYF
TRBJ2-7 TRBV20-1 CSARARTVSYEQYF
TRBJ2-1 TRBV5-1 CASSLGGPNNEQFF
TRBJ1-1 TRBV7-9 CASSLPTRAPFF
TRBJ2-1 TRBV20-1 CSAPDRGDEQFF
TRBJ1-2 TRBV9 CASSVSPGTANYGYTF
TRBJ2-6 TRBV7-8 CASSSGQLDSGANVLTF
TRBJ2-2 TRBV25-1 CASSELRAMGTGELFF
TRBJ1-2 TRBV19 CASSPQGQGRFGYTF
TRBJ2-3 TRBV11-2 CASSPGLAGRYF
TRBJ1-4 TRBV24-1 CATSDSGASEKLFF
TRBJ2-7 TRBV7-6 CASSLGAGPSYEQYF
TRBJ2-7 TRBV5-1 CASSRGPDSYEQYF
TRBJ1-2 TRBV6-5 CASSYRPVREDGYTF
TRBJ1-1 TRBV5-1 CASSSEVEAFF
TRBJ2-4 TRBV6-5 CASSYSIGQGLAKNIQYF
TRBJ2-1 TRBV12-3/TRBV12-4 CASTKWRGSYNEQFF
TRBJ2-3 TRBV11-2 CASSLGGGPDTQYF
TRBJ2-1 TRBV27 CASTALGSYNEQFF
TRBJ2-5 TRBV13 CASRRSGGAKTQYF
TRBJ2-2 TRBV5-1 CASSTDLGELFF
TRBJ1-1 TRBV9 CASSVGQGAGAFF
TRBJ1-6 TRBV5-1 CASSLDRDRRRSPLHF
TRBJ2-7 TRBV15 CATSRDGPAGSSYEQYF
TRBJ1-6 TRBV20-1 CSARDPGTSSSPLHF
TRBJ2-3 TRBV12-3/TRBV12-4 CASSFGGGPSDTQYF